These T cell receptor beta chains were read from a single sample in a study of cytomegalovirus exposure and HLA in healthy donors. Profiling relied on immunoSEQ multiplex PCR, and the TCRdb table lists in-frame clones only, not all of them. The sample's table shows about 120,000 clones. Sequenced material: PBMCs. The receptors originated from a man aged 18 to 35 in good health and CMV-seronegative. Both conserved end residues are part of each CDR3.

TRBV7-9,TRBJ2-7,CASSAFSGGDLYVYEQYF
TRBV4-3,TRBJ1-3,CASSQGRASSGNTIYF
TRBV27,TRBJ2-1,CASSVGGTLYNEQFF
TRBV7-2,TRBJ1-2,CASSPGQGNYGYTF
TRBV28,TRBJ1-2,CASSWQGRGYTF
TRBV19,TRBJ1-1,CASSIQMNTEAFF
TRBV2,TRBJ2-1,CASSDRSLPYNEQFF
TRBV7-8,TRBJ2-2,CASSAGIRANTGELFF
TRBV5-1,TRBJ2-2,CASSWDSPNTGELFF
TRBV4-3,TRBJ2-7,CASSQADSSYEQYF
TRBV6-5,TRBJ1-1,CATSDRDGARAFF
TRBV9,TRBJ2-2,CASSVGDRQTGELFF
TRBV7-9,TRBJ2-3,CASPKGLAEYTDTQYF
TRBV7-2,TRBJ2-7,CASRANADFYEQYF
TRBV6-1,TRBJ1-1,CASNRGGTEAFF
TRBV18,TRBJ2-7,CASNTGGSYEQYF
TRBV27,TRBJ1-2,CASRSIGNYGYTF
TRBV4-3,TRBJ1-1,CASSQGAPRGNTEAFF
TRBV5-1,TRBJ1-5,CASSLDPTGGRQPQHF
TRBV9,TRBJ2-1,CASSPRTSGWIEQFF
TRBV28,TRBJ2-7,CASSSGTSGYEQYF
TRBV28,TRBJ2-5,CASSLPGLARGETQYF